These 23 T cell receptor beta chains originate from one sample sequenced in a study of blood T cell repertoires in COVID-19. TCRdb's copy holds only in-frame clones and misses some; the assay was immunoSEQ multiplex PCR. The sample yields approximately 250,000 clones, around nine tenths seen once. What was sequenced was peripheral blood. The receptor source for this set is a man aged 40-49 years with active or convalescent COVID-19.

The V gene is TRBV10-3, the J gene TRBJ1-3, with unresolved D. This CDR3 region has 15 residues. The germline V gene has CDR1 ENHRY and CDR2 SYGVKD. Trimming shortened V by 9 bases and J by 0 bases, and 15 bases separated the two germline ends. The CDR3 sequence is CAIQRQRDSGNTIYF. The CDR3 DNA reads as TGTGCCATTCAAAGGCAGCGCGACTCTGGAAACACCATATATTTT.

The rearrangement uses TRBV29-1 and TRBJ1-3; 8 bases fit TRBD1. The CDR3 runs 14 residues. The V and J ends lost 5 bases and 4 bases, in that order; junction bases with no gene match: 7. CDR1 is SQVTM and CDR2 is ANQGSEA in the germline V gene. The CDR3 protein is CSVTTGEAGNTIYF. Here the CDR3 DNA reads TGCAGCGTTACGACAGGGGAGGCCGGAAACACCATATATTTT.

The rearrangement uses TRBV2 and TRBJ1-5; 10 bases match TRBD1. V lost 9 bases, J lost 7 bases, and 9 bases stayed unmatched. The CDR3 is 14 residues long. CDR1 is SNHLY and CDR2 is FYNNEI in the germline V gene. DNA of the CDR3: TGTGCCAGTGCGGGACAGGGGAGAGGACAGCCCCAGCATTTT. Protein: CASAGQGRGQPQHF.

CDR3 residues: CASMYRGGAGANVLTF. CDR3 nucleotide sequence: TGTGCCAGCATGTACCGGGGAGGAGCTGGGGCCAACGTCCTGACTTTC. The V and J genes are TRBV2 and TRBJ2-6; TRBD2 is a possible D gene (6 bases). V was shortened by 7 bases and J by 2 bases, with 15 bases between the two germline ends. Germline V CDR1 and CDR2: SNHLY, FYNNEI. This CDR3 spans 16 amino acids.

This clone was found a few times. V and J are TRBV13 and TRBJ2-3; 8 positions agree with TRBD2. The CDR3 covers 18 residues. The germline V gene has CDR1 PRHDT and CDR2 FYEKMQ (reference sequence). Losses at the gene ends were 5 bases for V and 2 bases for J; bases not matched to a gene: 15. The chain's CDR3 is CASSTTRARGGLTDTQYF. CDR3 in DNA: TGTGCCAGCAGCACCACCCGAGCCCGGGGGGGGCTCACAGATACGCAGTATTTT.

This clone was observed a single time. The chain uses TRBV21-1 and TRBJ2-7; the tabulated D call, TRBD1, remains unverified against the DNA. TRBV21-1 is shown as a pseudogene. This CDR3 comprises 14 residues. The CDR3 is CASSKSPTPDEQYF. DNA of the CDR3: TGTGCCAGCAGCAAAAGTCCCACCCCAGACGAGCAGTACTTC.

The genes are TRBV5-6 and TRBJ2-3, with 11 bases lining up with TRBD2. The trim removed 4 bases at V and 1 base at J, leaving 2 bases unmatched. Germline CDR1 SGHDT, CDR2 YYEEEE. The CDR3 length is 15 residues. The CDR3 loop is CASSLLAGGTDTQYF. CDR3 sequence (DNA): TGTGCCAGCAGCCTACTAGCGGGGGGCACAGATACGCAGTATTTT.

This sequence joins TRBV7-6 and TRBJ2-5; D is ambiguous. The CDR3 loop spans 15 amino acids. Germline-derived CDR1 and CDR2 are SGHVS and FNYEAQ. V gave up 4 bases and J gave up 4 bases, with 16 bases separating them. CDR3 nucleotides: TGTGCCAGCAGCTCCTTGGGCACTGGTGGAGAGACCCAGTACTTC. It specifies CASSSLGTGGETQYF.

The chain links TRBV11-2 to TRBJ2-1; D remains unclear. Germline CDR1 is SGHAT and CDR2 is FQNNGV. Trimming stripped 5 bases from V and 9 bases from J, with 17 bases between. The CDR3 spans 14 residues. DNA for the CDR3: TGTGCCAGCAGCCCAGGTTTGTCCTCCGTTGAGCAGTTCTTC. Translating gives CASSPGLSSVEQFF.

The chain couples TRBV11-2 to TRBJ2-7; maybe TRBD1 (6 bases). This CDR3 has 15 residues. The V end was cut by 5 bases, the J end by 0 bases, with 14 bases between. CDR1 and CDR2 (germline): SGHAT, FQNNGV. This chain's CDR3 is CASSGGHSASYEQYF. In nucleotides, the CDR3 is TGTGCCAGCAGCGGGGGACACTCAGCCTCCTACGAGCAGTACTTC. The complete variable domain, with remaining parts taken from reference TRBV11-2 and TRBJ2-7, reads EAGVAQSPRYKIIEKRQSVAFWCNPISGHATLYWYQQILGQGPKLLIQFQNNGVVDDSQLPKDRFSAERLKGVDSTLKIQPAKLEDSAVYLCASSGGHSASYEQYFGPGTRLTVT.

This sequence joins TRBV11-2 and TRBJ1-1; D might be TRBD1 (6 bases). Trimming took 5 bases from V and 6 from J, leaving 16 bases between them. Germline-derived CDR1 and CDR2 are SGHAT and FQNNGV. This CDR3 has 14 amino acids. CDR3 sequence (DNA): TGTGCCAGCAGCCCCAGAGGGGGGGGCCCTGAAGCTTTCTTT. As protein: CASSPRGGGPEAFF.

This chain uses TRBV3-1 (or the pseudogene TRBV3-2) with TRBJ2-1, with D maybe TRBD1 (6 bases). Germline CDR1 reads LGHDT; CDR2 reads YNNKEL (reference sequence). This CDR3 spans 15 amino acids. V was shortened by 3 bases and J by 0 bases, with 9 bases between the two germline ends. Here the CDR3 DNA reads TGTGCCAGCAGCCACACAGGGAGCTCCTACAATGAGCAGTTCTTC. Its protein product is CASSHTGSSYNEQFF.

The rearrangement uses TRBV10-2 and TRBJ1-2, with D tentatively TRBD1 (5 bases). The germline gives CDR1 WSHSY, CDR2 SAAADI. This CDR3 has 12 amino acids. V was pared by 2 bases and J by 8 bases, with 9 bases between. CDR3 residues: CASSEGAGGYTF. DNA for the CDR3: TGCGCCAGCAGTGAGGGGGCGGGGGGCTACACCTTC.

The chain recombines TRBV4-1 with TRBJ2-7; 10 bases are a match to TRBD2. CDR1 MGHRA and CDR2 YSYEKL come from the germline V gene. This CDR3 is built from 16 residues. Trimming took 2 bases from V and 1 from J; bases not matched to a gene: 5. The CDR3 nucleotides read TGCGCCAGCAGCCAACAGCGGGGGGGCGGTTCCTACGAGCAGTACTTC. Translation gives CASSQQRGGGSYEQYF.

The CDR3 is CASSLVVTGDTEAFF. The CDR3 nucleotides read TGCGCCAGCAGCTTGGTTGTGACAGGGGACACTGAAGCTTTCTTT. This rearrangement joins TRBV5-1 to TRBJ1-1; 8 positions match TRBD1. Per the germline V gene, CDR1 is SGHRS and CDR2 is YFSETQ. The CDR3 totals 15 residues. V was clipped by 0 bases and J by 3 bases; unmatched bases: 4.

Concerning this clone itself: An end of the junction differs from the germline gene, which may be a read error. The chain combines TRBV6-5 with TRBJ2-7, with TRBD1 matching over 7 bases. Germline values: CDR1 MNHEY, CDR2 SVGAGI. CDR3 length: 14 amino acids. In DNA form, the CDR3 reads TGTGCCAGCATTTACGGACAGGCCGTGTACGAGCAGTACTTC. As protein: CASIYGQAVYEQYF.

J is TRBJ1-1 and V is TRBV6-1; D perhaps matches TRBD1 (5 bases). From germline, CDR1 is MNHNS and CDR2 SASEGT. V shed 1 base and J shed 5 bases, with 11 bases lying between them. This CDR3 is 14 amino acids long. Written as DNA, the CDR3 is TGTGCCAGCAGTGAAGTATTCGGGGGGACTGAAGCTTTCTTT. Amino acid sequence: CASSEVFGGTEAFF.

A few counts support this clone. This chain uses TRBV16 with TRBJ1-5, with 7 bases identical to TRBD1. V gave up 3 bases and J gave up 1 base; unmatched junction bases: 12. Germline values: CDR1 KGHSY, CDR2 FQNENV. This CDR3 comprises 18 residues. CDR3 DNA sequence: TGTGCCAGCAGCCAGCCCGAAGAGGGGGCAAGAAGCAATCAGCCCCAGCATTTT. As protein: CASSQPEEGARSNQPQHF.

The CDR3 loop reads CASSSARISYNEQFF. The CDR3, as DNA: TGTGCCAGCAGCTCCGCTAGGATCTCCTACAATGAGCAGTTCTTC. The V call is TRBV9, the J call TRBJ2-1, with unresolved D. The CDR3 totals 15 residues. Germline lookup yields CDR1 SGDLS and CDR2 YYNGEE. Trimming cost V 4 bases and J 0 bases, with 11 bases left between them.

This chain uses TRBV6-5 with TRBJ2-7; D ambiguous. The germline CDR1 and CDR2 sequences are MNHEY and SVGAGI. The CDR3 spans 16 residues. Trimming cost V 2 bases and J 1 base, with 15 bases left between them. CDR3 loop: CASSYGGSSTSYEQYF. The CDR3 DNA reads TGTGCCAGCAGTTACGGCGGATCTTCGACGTCCTACGAGCAGTACTTC.

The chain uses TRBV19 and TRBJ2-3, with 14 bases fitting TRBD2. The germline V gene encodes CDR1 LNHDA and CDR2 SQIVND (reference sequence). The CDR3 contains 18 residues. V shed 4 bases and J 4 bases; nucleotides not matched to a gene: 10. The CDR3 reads CASSTYSTTSGGADTQYF. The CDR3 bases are TGTGCCAGTAGTACCTACTCTACGACTAGCGGGGGGGCAGATACGCAGTATTTT. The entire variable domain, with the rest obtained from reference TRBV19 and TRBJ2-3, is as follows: DGGITQSPKYLFRKEGQNVTLSCEQNLNHDAMYWYRQDPGQGLRLIYYSQIVNDFQKGDIAEGYSVSREKKESFPLTVTSAQKNPTAFYLCASSTYSTTSGGADTQYFGPGTRLTVL.

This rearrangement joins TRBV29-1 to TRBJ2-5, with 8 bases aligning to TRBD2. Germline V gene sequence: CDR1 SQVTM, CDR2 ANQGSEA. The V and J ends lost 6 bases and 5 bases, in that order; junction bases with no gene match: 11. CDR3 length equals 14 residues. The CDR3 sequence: CSVFQRGTRETQYF. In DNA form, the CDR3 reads TGCAGCGTCTTTCAGCGGGGGACGAGGGAGACCCAGTACTTC.

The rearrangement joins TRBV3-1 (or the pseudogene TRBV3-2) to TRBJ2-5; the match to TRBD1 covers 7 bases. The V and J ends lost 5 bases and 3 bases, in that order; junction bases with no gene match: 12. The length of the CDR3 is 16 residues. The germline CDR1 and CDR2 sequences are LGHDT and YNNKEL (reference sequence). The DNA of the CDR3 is TGTGCCAGCAGCTTCAACTCAGGGGGAAGTAAAGAGACCCAGTACTTC. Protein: CASSFNSGGSKETQYF.